This entry concerns a single TCR beta chain. The data originate from a study of blood T cell repertoires in COVID-19. Assay used: immunoSEQ multiplex PCR; TCRdb lists only in-frame clones, some missing. The data contain approximately 290,000 clones, roughly 89% of them seen just once; the ten biggest clones take up around 0.84%. CDR3 length: 13 residues. V lost 1 base and J lost 1, with 5 bases in between. Germline CDR1 SGHKS, CDR2 YYEKEE (reference sequence). The material sequenced was peripheral blood. This sequence was found in a man aged 30 to 45 with acute or convalescent COVID-19. The V call is TRBV5-5, the J call TRBJ1-2; D is undetermined. The CDR3 sequence is CASSLNLNYGYTF. For the CDR3, the DNA is TGTGCCAGCAGCTTGAATCTTAACTATGGCTACACCTTC.